What follows are 32 T cell receptor beta chains derived from one specimen sequenced in a study of cytomegalovirus exposure and HLA in healthy donors. PCR primers comprised 60 Vbeta and 13 Jbeta primers. Sequenced by immunoSEQ multiplex PCR; TCRdb stores in-frame clones only, minus some. Among under 150,000 clones listed, about 75% were seen once. The sequencing sample was made of PBMCs. The receptors were gathered from a man aged 55-75 years in good health and CMV-seronegative.

This clone was counted between two and nine times. This chain links TRBV30 with TRBJ1-4; tentative D call: TRBD1 (6 bases). The CDR3 spans 14 residues. Trimming stripped 0 bases from V and 4 bases from J, with 9 bases between. CDR1 GTSNPN and CDR2 SVGIG come from the germline V gene (reference sequence). The CDR3 here is CAWSVRRGNEKLFF. The CDR3 DNA follows: TGTGCCTGGAGTGTACGCAGGGGTAATGAAAAACTGTTTTTT.

This sequence joins TRBV19 and TRBJ2-5; 11 bases are a match to TRBD2. This CDR3 region has 16 residues. In germline, CDR1 is LNHDA, CDR2 SQIVND (reference sequence). V shed 5 bases and J 1 base; nucleotides not matched to a gene: 6. CDR3 DNA sequence: TGTGCCAGTAGTTCGTCCGGGACTAGCGGCCAAGAGACCCAGTACTTC. Amino acids: CASSSSGTSGQETQYF.

V is TRBV10-3 and J is TRBJ2-3; 12 bases fit TRBD2. Germline trimming cut 6 bases from V and 5 bases from J; bases unmatched to any gene: 9. Germline assignment: CDR1 ENHRY and CDR2 SYGVKD. This CDR3 spans 16 amino acids. The CDR3 DNA follows: TGTGCCATCAGGGAACCTAGCGGGAGGGCCTTAGATACGCAGTATTTT. Translation gives CAIREPSGRALDTQYF.

The genes are TRBV19 and TRBJ1-3; TRBD1 is a possible D gene (5 bases). Per germline, CDR1 LNHDA and CDR2 SQIVND (reference sequence). The CDR3 runs to 17 residues. The V end lost 2 bases, the J end lost 0 bases, and 14 bases lay between the germline ends. The CDR3 loop reads CASSIYRLTTSGNTIYF. CDR3 coding DNA: TGTGCCAGTAGTATATACAGGCTAACTACCTCTGGAAACACCATATATTTT.

This clone has just a few counts. The CDR3, as DNA: TGTGCCAGCAGCTTAGCGAACAGTTTCTACGAGCAGTACTTC. Translation: CASSLANSFYEQYF. This chain links TRBV7-8 with TRBJ2-7; no clear D. Germline values: CDR1 SGHVS, CDR2 FQNEAQ. CDR3 length: 14 amino acids. The ends were cut back, 0 bases at V and 3 bases at J, with 9 bases in the middle.

The chain joins TRBV7-2 to TRBJ2-3; a possible D gene is TRBD2 (5 bases). The CDR3 consists of 16 residues. The germline gives CDR1 SGHTA, CDR2 FQGNSA. Deletions cut 3 bases from V and 0 bases from J, with 13 bases between. The CDR3, as DNA: TGTGCCAGCAGCTTCCTTACAGCGGTTAGCACAGATACGCAGTATTTT. This encodes CASSFLTAVSTDTQYF.

About this clone itself: An end of the junction differs from the germline gene, which may be a read error. V and J are TRBV2 and TRBJ2-1, with TRBD2 identical over 16 bases. The germline V gene encodes CDR1 SNHLY and CDR2 FYNNEI. The CDR3 length is 14 residues. This CDR3 is CASSGRGTSGRVVF. The CDR3 nucleotides read TGTGCCAGCAGTGGGAGGGGGACTAGCGGGAGGGTGGTCTTC.

This clone was found a few times. One end of the junction fails to match germline, which may point to a read error. V is TRBV7-7 and J is TRBJ2-5; TRBD2 matches at 13 bases. Per germline, CDR1 SSHAT and CDR2 FNYEAQ (reference sequence). CDR3 length equals 16 residues. The CDR3 is CASSLGLAGVQETQYF. For the CDR3, the DNA is TGTGCTAGCAGCCTCGGACTAGCGGGGGTGCAAGAGACCCAGTACTTC. The entire variable domain, with the rest obtained from reference TRBV7-7 and TRBJ2-5, is as follows: GAGVSQSPRYKVTKRGQDVTLRCDPISSHATLYWYQQALGQGPEFLTYFNYEAQPDKSGLPSDRFSAERPEGSISTLTIQRTEQRDSAMYRCASSLGLAGVQETQYFGPGTRLLVL.

The V call is TRBV27, the J call TRBJ1-5; unclear D gene. This CDR3 region has 18 residues. The V and J ends lost 0 bases and 3 bases respectively, with 18 bases between them. Looked up from germline, CDR1 is MNHEY and CDR2 is SMNVEV (reference sequence). The CDR3, as DNA: TGTGCCAGCAGTTTATCGAGGTCAGCGCAAATACCCAATCAGCCCCAGCATTTT. It specifies CASSLSRSAQIPNQPQHF.

This clone has just a few counts. The V call is TRBV9, the J call TRBJ2-3; 9 bases are shared with TRBD2. The germline V gene has CDR1 SGDLS and CDR2 YYNGEE. The ends lost 0 bases at V and 0 bases at J; junction bases unmatched: 8. CDR3 length equals 18 residues. The CDR3 bases are TGTGCCAGCAGCGTAGAGGCTAGCGGGACTCATAGCACAGATACGCAGTATTTT. It is translated as CASSVEASGTHSTDTQYF.

V gene TRBV7-9 combines with J gene TRBJ1-4; the D is unclear. Per the germline V gene, CDR1 is SEHNR and CDR2 is FQNEAQ (reference sequence). Trimming took 5 bases from V and 3 from J, leaving 10 bases between them. This CDR3 region has 14 residues. CDR3 loop: CASSVQSSNEKLFF. For the CDR3, the DNA is TGTGCCAGCAGCGTACAGAGTTCTAATGAAAAACTGTTTTTT.

This chain connects TRBV6-4 to TRBJ1-1, with TRBD1 matching 7 bases. The junction had 16 bases not matched to a gene; V was cut back by 4 bases and J by 2 bases. This CDR3 is built from 18 residues. Germline values: CDR1 MRHNA, CDR2 SNTAGT. The CDR3 loop reads CASSAYSTGARSNTEAFF. The CDR3 DNA is TGTGCCAGCAGTGCCTACTCAACAGGGGCGAGGAGTAACACTGAAGCTTTCTTT.

This clone was counted between two and nine times. The gene calls are TRBV25-1 and TRBJ2-5, with TRBD2 matching 8 bases. The CDR3 runs 15 residues. The J segment lost 5 bases and the V segment lost 5 bases, leaving 10 bases of the junction unmatched. In germline, CDR1 is MGHDK, CDR2 SYGVNS. CDR3 sequence reads: CASSPAGEVGETQYF. CDR3 DNA sequence: TGTGCCAGCAGTCCAGCGGGAGAGGTGGGGGAGACCCAGTACTTC.

V is TRBV29-1 and J is TRBJ2-7, with 9 bases lining up with TRBD1. Germline CDR1 reads SQVTM; CDR2 reads ANQGSEA. The CDR3 consists of 12 residues. J gave up 5 bases and V 3 bases, and 2 bases lay outside the gene matches. CDR3 amino acids: CSVEGQGDEQYF. The CDR3 DNA reads TGCAGCGTTGAGGGACAGGGCGACGAGCAGTACTTC.

This chain uses TRBV10-3 with TRBJ2-1; 10 bases match TRBD2. The J segment lost 5 bases and the V segment lost 8 bases, leaving 3 bases of the junction unmatched. The CDR3 contains 13 residues. Germline assignment: CDR1 ENHRY and CDR2 SYGVKD. The CDR3 coding sequence is TGTGCCATCCAGCGGGAGGGTCACAATGAGCAGTTCTTC. Translating gives CAIQREGHNEQFF.

This clone was seen more than once but under ten times. V is TRBV10-3 and J is TRBJ1-1; D gene uncertain. V lost 2 bases and J lost 1, with 8 bases in between. Germline V gene lookup returns CDR1 ENHRY and CDR2 SYGVKD. The CDR3 sequence is 14 residues long. The CDR3 nucleotides read TGTGCCATCAGTGAGAGTCAGGAGAACACTGAAGCTTTCTTT. As protein: CAISESQENTEAFF.

The V gene is TRBV5-1, the J gene TRBJ2-5, with D tentatively TRBD1 (5 bases). CDR3 length: 13 residues. V was cut by 3 bases and J by 2 bases, with 8 bases left in between. Germline V gene lookup returns CDR1 SGHRS and CDR2 YFSETQ. DNA for the CDR3: TGCGCCAGCAGCTCTGGACAACAAGAGACCCAGTACTTC. It translates to CASSSGQQETQYF.

This clone was recorded only once. The rearrangement links TRBV5-1 to TRBJ1-1, with TRBD1 matching 7 bases. The ends lost 2 bases at V and 6 bases at J; junction bases unmatched: 7. The CDR3 is 14 residues long. Germline V gene lookup returns CDR1 SGHRS and CDR2 YFSETQ. The CDR3 DNA sequence: TGCGCCAGCAGCTTCCCGGACAGGATAGCTGAAGCTTTCTTT. Its protein product is CASSFPDRIAEAFF.

The rearrangement uses TRBV10-1 and TRBJ1-5; D is perhaps TRBD1 (6 bases). This CDR3 has 16 residues. The ends were cut back, 9 bases at V and 7 bases at J, with 25 bases in the middle. Germline loops: CDR1 WNHNN, CDR2 SYGVQD (reference sequence). This CDR3 is CASRRTLTGKGQPQHF. CDR3 nucleotide sequence: TGCGCCAGTCGACGGACCTTGACAGGAAAGGGGCAGCCCCAGCATTTT.

J is TRBJ1-5 and V is TRBV29-1, with D unclear. CDR1 SQVTM and CDR2 ANQGSEA come from the germline V gene. Trimming took off 4 bases at V and 6 bases at J, with 13 bases between the two ends. This CDR3 is 13 amino acids long. The CDR3, as DNA: TGCAGCGTTGGTGGTGAGGGAGGTCAGCCCCAGCATTTT. This gives the protein CSVGGEGGQPQHF.

The CDR3 region has the DNA TGTGCCAGCAGCTTAATTTGGTCCGGAGCTTTCTTT. Translation gives CASSLIWSGAFF. The V gene is TRBV7-2, the J gene TRBJ1-1; D is ambiguous. Germline lookup yields CDR1 SGHTA and CDR2 FQGNSA. This CDR3 contains 12 residues. The V gene lost 2 bases and the J gene lost 10 bases, with 11 bases spanning the gap.

The sample holds a few counts of this clone. The chain employs TRBV25-1 and TRBJ2-7; D is unresolved. This CDR3 region has 13 residues. V was shortened by 6 bases and J by 4 bases, with 13 bases between the two germline ends. The V gene's germline CDR1 is MGHDK and CDR2 SYGVNS. In DNA form, the CDR3 reads TGTGCCAGCAGGGGCACTCCGCATTACGAGCAGTACTTC. The encoded protein is CASRGTPHYEQYF.

This chain links TRBV5-4 with TRBJ2-1; no clear D. Germline values: CDR1 SGHNT, CDR2 YYREEE (reference sequence). Trimming shortened V by 4 bases and J by 0 bases, and 14 bases separated the two germline ends. This CDR3 contains 16 residues. The CDR3 region has the DNA TGTGCCAGCAGCGCCCTAAATCAACTCTCCTACAATGAGCAGTTCTTC. Protein sequence: CASSALNQLSYNEQFF.

This clone was seen a few times. The gene calls are TRBV30 and TRBJ1-2; possible D gene TRBD1, 5 bases. The CDR3 is made up of 13 amino acids. CDR1 and CDR2 (germline): GTSNPN, SVGIG (reference sequence). V lost 4 bases and J lost 5, with 14 bases in between. The CDR3 reads CAWNKGARYGYTF. DNA for the CDR3: TGTGCCTGGAACAAAGGGGCTAGGTATGGCTACACCTTC.

The chain employs TRBV5-4 and TRBJ2-7; 10 nucleotides agree with TRBD1. CDR1 and CDR2 (germline): SGHNT, YYREEE (reference sequence). The junction had 11 bases not matched to a gene; V was cut back by 5 bases and J by 3 bases. This CDR3 region has 16 residues. The chain's CDR3 is CASSRPGTGAVYEQYF. The DNA for the CDR3 is TGTGCCAGCAGTCGTCCTGGGACAGGGGCTGTCTACGAGCAGTACTTC.

The chain combines TRBV6-1 with TRBJ1-5, with 7 bases identical to TRBD1. Per the germline V gene, CDR1 is MNHNS and CDR2 is SASEGT. V gave up 0 bases and J gave up 3 bases; unmatched junction bases: 2. There are 15 residues in the CDR3. The CDR3 DNA sequence: TGTGCCAGCAGTGAAGCGGGGACAGTCAATCAGCCCCAGCATTTT. Residues: CASSEAGTVNQPQHF.

V usage is TRBV7-6 and J usage is TRBJ2-3; D gene ambiguous. The CDR3 totals 16 residues. Trimming removed 1 base from V and 1 base from J, with 12 bases in between. Germline loops: CDR1 SGHVS, CDR2 FNYEAQ. The CDR3: CASSLEVYQGTDTQYF. As DNA, the CDR3 is TGTGCCAGCAGCTTAGAAGTCTACCAGGGCACAGATACGCAGTATTTT.

The CDR3 region has the DNA TGTGCCATCAGCGCGGGGCTCGGGCAGCCGAACACTGAAGCTTTCTTT. Its protein is CAISAGLGQPNTEAFF. V usage is TRBV10-3 and J usage is TRBJ1-1, with a weak D call TRBD1 (5 bases). Germline lookup yields CDR1 ENHRY and CDR2 SYGVKD. CDR3 length: 16 amino acids. V was cut by 6 bases and J by 1 base, with 18 bases left in between.

J is TRBJ2-3 and V is TRBV7-2, with 13 bases aligning to TRBD2. Per the germline V gene, CDR1 is SGHTA and CDR2 is FQGNSA. The CDR3 consists of 17 residues. V gave up 3 bases and J gave up 3 bases; unmatched junction bases: 6. The CDR3 nucleotides are TGTGCCAGCAGCTTTTCTGGACTAGCGGGAGTGACAGATACGCAGTATTTT. It is translated as CASSFSGLAGVTDTQYF.

The genes are TRBV5-6 and TRBJ2-1; no clear D. V was pared by 3 bases and J by 5 bases, with 12 bases between. The V gene's germline CDR1 is SGHDT and CDR2 YYEEEE. The CDR3 spans 14 residues. The CDR3 loop is CASSSLPNNNEQFF. The DNA of the CDR3 is TGTGCCAGCAGCTCGCTCCCAAACAACAATGAGCAGTTCTTC. Complete variable domain (other parts from reference TRBV5-6 and TRBJ2-1): DAGVTQSPTHLIKTRGQQVTLRCSPKSGHDTVSWYQQALGQGPQFIFQYYEEEERQRGNFPDRFSGHQFPNYSSELNVNALLLGDSALYLCASSSLPNNNEQFFGPGTRLTVL.

V and J are TRBV30 and TRBJ1-3; 7 bases align to TRBD1. The length of the CDR3 is 14 residues. Germline V CDR1 and CDR2: GTSNPN, SVGIG (reference sequence). V gave up 3 bases and J gave up 0 bases; unmatched junction bases: 2. CDR3 sequence reads: CAWRRDSSGNTIYF. The CDR3 DNA follows: TGTGCCTGGAGAAGGGACAGCTCTGGAAACACCATATATTTT.

The chain carries TRBV27 and TRBJ2-7, with no clear D. The germline V and J ends were trimmed by 4 bases and 2 bases, with 12 bases remaining between them. This CDR3 region has 14 residues. Germline V gene sequence: CDR1 MNHEY, CDR2 SMNVEV (reference sequence). This chain's CDR3 is CASSSSTRTYEQYF. CDR3 DNA sequence: TGTGCCAGCAGTTCATCGACACGAACCTACGAGCAGTACTTC.